These 22 T cell receptor beta chains were sequenced from one sample in a study of OX40 agonist ivuxolimab in advanced cancers. Method: immunoSEQ multiplex PCR; TCRdb's copy keeps in-frame clones and lacks some. The sample contains tens of thousands of clones, 92% of which appear only once. The material was CD4+ or CD8+ T cells sorted from blood, obtained in a trial of the OX40 agonist ivuxolimab. The receptor set was obtained from an adult with an advanced solid tumor such as melanoma, head and neck, liver or kidney cancer.

The chain carries TRBV29-1 and TRBJ2-1; TRBD2 is a possible D gene (5 bases). Germline-derived CDR1 and CDR2 are SQVTM and ANQGSEA. V was trimmed by 5 bases and J by 9 bases, leaving 14 bases between them. The CDR3 runs 12 residues. CDR3 amino acids: CSVFTTAGEQFF. For the CDR3, the DNA is TGCAGCGTTTTTACAACCGCGGGTGAGCAGTTCTTC.

The chain carries TRBV27 and TRBJ2-5, with D possibly being TRBD2 (6 bases). Trimming shortened V by 4 bases and J by 5 bases, and 17 bases separated the two germline ends. The CDR3 extends over 15 amino acids. In germline, CDR1 is MNHEY, CDR2 SMNVEV (reference sequence). In nucleotides, the CDR3 is TGTGCCAGCAGTTGGGAGCGAGGGAGGAAGGAGACCCAGTACTTC. It codes for CASSWERGRKETQYF.

The rearrangement links TRBV6-5 to TRBJ2-7; unclear D gene. V gave up 0 bases and J gave up 3 bases, with 12 bases separating them. The CDR3 sequence is 15 residues long. Germline loops: CDR1 MNHEY, CDR2 SVGAGI. CDR3 sequence: CASSYSKQLGYEQYF. The CDR3 DNA follows: TGTGCCAGCAGTTACTCGAAACAGCTCGGCTACGAGCAGTACTTC.

This chain uses TRBV5-1 with TRBJ2-3; the D gene is possibly TRBD2 (5 bases). CDR1 is SGHRS and CDR2 is YFSETQ in the germline V gene. V was pared by 2 bases and J by 2 bases, with 12 bases between. The CDR3 covers 15 residues. The DNA of the CDR3 is TGCGCCAGCAGCTTTGCGGGTGCCACCACAGATACGCAGTATTTT. Its protein product is CASSFAGATTDTQYF.

This chain connects TRBV29-1 to TRBJ2-2, with TRBD1 as a possible D gene (5 bases). The CDR3 runs 15 residues. CDR1 and CDR2 (germline): SQVTM, ANQGSEA. Trimming shortened V by 2 bases and J by 3 bases, and 13 bases separated the two germline ends. CDR3 nucleotides: TGCAGCGTTGAATTGTGGGGCTGGGACACCGGGGAGCTGTTTTTT. This sequence encodes CSVELWGWDTGELFF.

Regarding this clone: Compared with germline, one end of the junction differs, possibly owing to a read error. The J gene is TRBJ1-2, the V gene TRBV30; possible D gene TRBD1, 5 bases. Looked up from germline, CDR1 is GTSNPN and CDR2 is SVGIG (reference sequence). CDR3 size: 9 residues. The CDR3 here is CAWSPRGDF. CDR3 sequence (DNA): TGTGCCTGGAGTCCACGGGGGGACTTC.

The chain has TRBV7-8 and TRBJ1-5, with D tentatively TRBD1 (5 bases). The V gene's germline CDR1 is SGHVS and CDR2 FQNEAQ. This CDR3 has 15 residues. V gave up 2 bases and J gave up 7 bases, with 15 bases separating them. DNA for the CDR3: TGTGCCAGCAGCTTATCGAGGACATTAAGCCAGCCCCAGCATTTT. Its protein product is CASSLSRTLSQPQHF.

The V and J genes are TRBV28 and TRBJ2-7; a possible D gene is TRBD2 (6 bases). CDR3 length: 13 amino acids. Trimming cost V 11 bases and J 2 bases, with 16 bases left between them. Germline-derived CDR1 and CDR2 are MDHEN and SYDVKM. The CDR3 region is CAFGGRTTYEQYF. CDR3 bases: TGTGCCTTTGGGGGGAGGACAACCTACGAGCAGTACTTC.

This chain joins TRBV13 and TRBJ2-3; 10 nucleotides agree with TRBD1. There are 14 residues in the CDR3. V lost 3 bases to trimming and J lost 6 bases; unmatched junction nucleotides: 3. CDR1 PRHDT and CDR2 FYEKMQ come from the germline V gene (reference sequence). DNA of the CDR3: TGTGCCAGCAGCTTTGGACAGGGGGGGGATACGCAGTATTTT. It translates to CASSFGQGGDTQYF. The full variable domain, completed using reference TRBV13 and TRBJ2-3, is AAGVIQSPRHLIKEKRETATLKCYPIPRHDTVYWYQQGPGQDPQFLISFYEKMQSDKGSIPDRFSAQQFSDYHSELNMSSLELGDSALYFCASSFGQGGDTQYFGPGTRLTVL.

This chain joins TRBV19 and TRBJ2-2, with 15 bases that match TRBD2. Germline V gene lookup returns CDR1 LNHDA and CDR2 SQIVND (reference sequence). The CDR3 length is 19 residues. Unmatched junction bases numbered 14, after V lost 7 bases and J lost 5 bases. CDR3 loop: CASTEWTSGRAIWTGELFF. The CDR3 region has the DNA TGTGCCAGTACTGAATGGACTAGCGGGAGGGCCATATGGACCGGGGAGCTGTTTTTT.

J is TRBJ2-5 and V is TRBV28; 7 bases match TRBD2. Judging by the DNA end, TRBJ2-7 fits better; the J call may be wrong. The CDR3 has 13 amino acids. Germline V gives CDR1 MDHEN, CDR2 SYDVKM. For the CDR3, the DNA is TGTGCCAGCAGACTAGCGCACTCCTACGAGCAGTACTTC. Translation gives CASRLAHSYEQYF.

The chain recombines TRBV28 with TRBJ1-3; D is perhaps TRBD1 (5 bases). From germline, CDR1 is MDHEN and CDR2 SYDVKM. Trimming took 6 bases from V and 4 from J, leaving 28 bases between them. This CDR3 region has 19 residues. The CDR3 loop is CASRPLGHTLKNLGNTIYF. The CDR3 DNA is TGTGCCAGCAGACCCCTTGGACACACGCTCAAAAACCTAGGAAACACCATATATTTT.

The genes are TRBV7-9 and TRBJ2-3; D might be TRBD2 (5 bases). There are 14 residues in the CDR3. The V gene lost 5 bases and the J gene lost 8 bases, with 17 bases spanning the gap. Per germline, CDR1 SEHNR and CDR2 FQNEAQ (reference sequence). The DNA for the CDR3 is TGTGCCAGCAGCCGGGCCCTAGCCCCAGGTACGCAGTATTTT. It encodes CASSRALAPGTQYF.

The chain is built from TRBV2 and TRBJ2-5; TRBD1 might be the D (5 bases). V was shortened by 7 bases and J by 5 bases, with 14 bases between the two germline ends. Germline V gene lookup returns CDR1 SNHLY and CDR2 FYNNEI. This CDR3 comprises 13 residues. This CDR3 is CASTVGPSETQYF. The CDR3 DNA reads TGTGCCAGCACCGTGGGGCCAAGCGAGACCCAGTACTTC.

V is TRBV13 and J is TRBJ2-3; D is unresolved. The CDR3 runs 12 residues. Between the trimmed V and J ends, which lost 2 bases and 3 bases, there was a span of 3 bases. The germline gives CDR1 PRHDT, CDR2 FYEKMQ (reference sequence). The CDR3 DNA reads TGTGCCAGCAGCTTACTGACAGATACGCAGTATTTT. Protein: CASSLLTDTQYF.

This clone was observed a single time. V and J are TRBV19 and TRBJ2-1, with 8 bases matching TRBD1. Unmatched junction bases numbered 3, after V lost 1 base and J lost 4 bases. Germline CDR1 and CDR2: LNHDA and SQIVND (reference sequence). The CDR3 covers 15 residues. The CDR3 here is CASSIVGQGYNEQFF. Written as DNA, the CDR3 is TGTGCCAGTAGTATAGTAGGACAGGGATACAATGAGCAGTTCTTC.

J is TRBJ2-1 and V is TRBV7-3; 9 bases are a match to TRBD2. Germline trimming cut 3 bases from V and 5 bases from J; bases unmatched to any gene: 8. The germline gives CDR1 SGHTA, CDR2 FQGTGA. This CDR3 is 16 amino acids long. CDR3: CASSLSGRPRNNEQFF. The CDR3 bases are TGTGCCAGCAGCTTGAGCGGGAGGCCACGAAACAATGAGCAGTTCTTC.

The chain combines TRBV28 with TRBJ2-1, with 9 bases aligning to TRBD1. V dropped 11 bases and J dropped 7; count of bases not matched to a gene: 6. Germline assignment: CDR1 MDHEN and CDR2 SYDVKM. CDR3 length equals 12 residues. CDR3 sequence reads: CAARDRVNEQFF. CDR3 in DNA: TGTGCCGCTCGGGACAGGGTGAATGAGCAGTTCTTC.

J is TRBJ1-3 and V is TRBV13, with D hard to call. This CDR3 region has 12 residues. Between the trimmed V and J ends, which lost 1 base and 3 bases, there was a span of 1 base. Germline loops: CDR1 PRHDT, CDR2 FYEKMQ (reference sequence). The chain's CDR3 is CASSLDGNTIYF. The CDR3, as DNA: TGTGCCAGCAGCTTAGATGGAAACACCATATATTTT.

About this clone itself: The germline gene is not matched at one end of the junction; a read error may be the cause. This chain connects TRBV11-2 to TRBJ2-7; D may be TRBD2 (6 bases). Germline V gene lookup returns CDR1 SGHAT and CDR2 FQNNGV. The CDR3 is 11 amino acids. CDR3 sequence (DNA): TGTGCCAGCAGCTTAGGAGCTAGCGCCGACTTC. Translation: CASSLGASADF.

The rearrangement joins TRBV5-1 to TRBJ2-1; D might be TRBD2 (6 bases). The length of the CDR3 is 13 residues. Deletions cut 4 bases from V and 5 bases from J, with 10 bases between. The germline V gene has CDR1 SGHRS and CDR2 YFSETQ. As DNA, the CDR3 is TGCGCCAGCAGCCGGTGGGGGGACAATGAGCAGTTCTTC. It translates to CASSRWGDNEQFF.

The V gene is TRBV7-6, the J gene TRBJ2-1; D not certain. The ends were cut back, 2 bases at V and 5 bases at J, with 4 bases in the middle. Germline-derived CDR1 and CDR2 are SGHVS and FNYEAQ. This CDR3 region has 12 residues. CDR3 bases: TGTGCCAGCAGCTTAATAAACAATGAGCAGTTCTTC. It yields the protein CASSLINNEQFF.